This passage covers 32 T cell receptor beta chains from one sample sequenced in a study of blood T cell repertoires in COVID-19. Assay: immunoSEQ multiplex PCR; the TCRdb copy retains only in-frame clones and omits some. Of roughly 350,000 clones in the sample, under 95% were seen once. The specimen was peripheral blood. The source of these receptors is a woman between 18 and 30 years old who had recovered from COVID-19.

The chain recombines TRBV5-5 with TRBJ2-5; no firm D call. The CDR3 consists of 15 residues. V lost 0 bases to trimming and J lost 1 base, with 10 bases between them. The germline CDR1 and CDR2 sequences are SGHKS and YYEKEE (reference sequence). This CDR3 is CASSLAVAVQETQYF. The CDR3 DNA sequence: TGTGCCAGCAGCTTGGCCGTGGCAGTCCAAGAGACCCAGTACTTC.

The V and J genes are TRBV4-1 and TRBJ2-7, with TRBD2 matching over 13 bases. Germline lookup yields CDR1 MGHRA and CDR2 YSYEKL. V trimming: 4 bases; J trimming: 5 bases; junction bases outside the gene matches: 8. The CDR3 is 16 residues long. CDR3 sequence: CASSLLAGGPRDEQYV. As DNA, the CDR3 is TGCGCCAGCAGCCTACTAGCGGGAGGGCCGAGGGACGAGCAGTACGTC.

This chain joins TRBV11-2 and TRBJ1-4; D gene ambiguous. The CDR3 sequence is 16 residues long. Germline CDR1 and CDR2: SGHAT and FQNNGV. Deletions cut 5 bases from V and 6 bases from J, with 19 bases between. The CDR3 DNA follows: TGTGCCAGCAGCCTTCCGAACGGGGAGCCCGATGAAAAACTGTTTTTT. It is translated as CASSLPNGEPDEKLFF.

The rearrangement links TRBV11-2 to TRBJ2-1; D ambiguous. The CDR3 is 13 amino acids. The V end was cut by 4 bases, the J end by 4 bases, with 8 bases between. Germline assignment: CDR1 SGHAT and CDR2 FQNNGV. CDR3 nucleotide sequence: TGTGCCAGCAGCTACCGAGGATACAATGAGCAGTTCTTC. Translated: CASSYRGYNEQFF.

The chain employs TRBV9 and TRBJ1-3; 7 bases are a match to TRBD1. Trimming took 2 bases from V and 2 from J; bases not matched to a gene: 4. Germline values: CDR1 SGDLS, CDR2 YYNGEE. This CDR3 has 15 residues. The CDR3 DNA reads TGTGCCAGCAGCGTTGCAGGGGGAGCTGGAAACACCATATATTTT. Its protein is CASSVAGGAGNTIYF.

The chain is built from TRBV25-1 and TRBJ2-5; D gene uncertain. Trimming took off 5 bases at V and 5 bases at J, with 6 bases between the two ends. This CDR3 has 11 amino acids. CDR1 MGHDK and CDR2 SYGVNS come from the germline V gene. This CDR3 reads CASSQRETQYF. The CDR3 coding sequence is TGTGCCAGCAGTCAACGGGAGACCCAGTACTTC. The variable domain in full, with the rest retrieved from reference TRBV25-1 and TRBJ2-5, is EADIYQTPRYLVIGTGKKITLECSQTMGHDKMYWYQQDPGMELHLIHYSYGVNSTEKGDLSSESTVSRIRTEHFPLTLESARPSHTSQYLCASSQRETQYFGPGTRLLVL.

The gene calls are TRBV29-1 and TRBJ2-1, with TRBD2 matching over 7 bases. Looked up from germline, CDR1 is SQVTM and CDR2 is ANQGSEA. V was pared by 6 bases and J by 7 bases, with 12 bases of the junction left unmatched. There are 14 residues in the CDR3. Here the CDR3 DNA reads TGCAGCGTCCAATCCGGGGGGAAGGCGAATGAGCAGTTCTTC. Translated: CSVQSGGKANEQFF.

This chain joins TRBV19 and TRBJ2-1; 9 bases align to TRBD2. Germline CDR1 and CDR2: LNHDA and SQIVND (reference sequence). The CDR3 loop spans 16 amino acids. V was pared by 3 bases and J by 5 bases, with 8 bases of the junction left unmatched. The CDR3 sequence is CASSIPRLAANNEQFF. The CDR3 nucleotides read TGTGCCAGTAGTATCCCTAGACTAGCGGCCAACAATGAGCAGTTCTTC.

The chain links TRBV3-1 (or the pseudogene TRBV3-2) to TRBJ2-5; TRBD1 matches at 9 bases. The V and J ends lost 4 bases and 9 bases, in that order; junction bases with no gene match: 9. CDR3 length equals 14 residues. Germline assignment: CDR1 LGHDT and CDR2 YNNKEL (reference sequence). CDR3 DNA sequence: TGTGCCAGCAGCCTAGGACAGGGGCCGCGTCCCCAGTACTTC. Its protein product is CASSLGQGPRPQYF.

For the CDR3, the DNA is TGTGCCAGCAGTCCTACACCCGGGACAAACTATGGCTACACCTTC. This sequence encodes CASSPTPGTNYGYTF. The gene calls are TRBV5-5 and TRBJ1-2; D might be TRBD1 (6 bases). The CDR3 totals 15 residues. Looked up from germline, CDR1 is SGHKS and CDR2 is YYEKEE (reference sequence). Trimming took 5 bases from V and 2 from J, leaving 16 bases between them.

V and J are TRBV4-1 and TRBJ2-1, with D perhaps matching TRBD1 (6 bases). The CDR3 has 16 residues. The germline V gene has CDR1 MGHRA and CDR2 YSYEKL. V was trimmed by 3 bases and J by 9 bases, leaving 21 bases between them. The CDR3 DNA reads as TGCGCCAGCAGCCAGGACTCCGGGACAAGCACGGGTGAGCAGTTCTTC. Protein product: CASSQDSGTSTGEQFF.

The gene calls are TRBV6-6 and TRBJ1-6; D gene ambiguous. V lost 4 bases, J lost 5 bases, and 12 bases lay in between. The CDR3 has 15 residues. CDR1 and CDR2 (germline): MNHNY, SVGAGI (reference sequence). The CDR3 is CASSSRNMDNSPLHF. The CDR3, as DNA: TGTGCCAGCAGTTCCCGAAACATGGATAATTCACCCCTCCACTTT.

The chain recombines TRBV19 with TRBJ1-5; D may be TRBD1 (5 bases). Trimming took off 3 bases at V and 9 bases at J, with 12 bases between the two ends. CDR1 and CDR2 from the germline V gene are LNHDA and SQIVND (reference sequence). The CDR3 extends over 13 amino acids. CDR3 sequence: CASSISEGTPQHF. The CDR3 nucleotides are TGTGCCAGTAGTATTTCGGAGGGGACGCCCCAGCATTTT. The whole variable domain, remainder taken from reference TRBV19 and TRBJ1-5, is DGGITQSPKYLFRKEGQNVTLSCEQNLNHDAMYWYRQDPGQGLRLIYYSQIVNDFQKGDIAEGYSVSREKKESFPLTVTSAQKNPTAFYLCASSISEGTPQHFGDGTRLSIL.

The genes are TRBV7-8 and TRBJ2-1; 8 positions agree with TRBD2. This CDR3 region has 15 residues. The V gene's germline CDR1 is SGHVS and CDR2 FQNEAQ. V lost 2 bases, J lost 6 bases, and 6 bases stayed unmatched. DNA of the CDR3: TGTGCCAGCAGCTTAAGCGGGAGTAGGCGCAATGAGCAGTTCTTC. Its protein is CASSLSGSRRNEQFF.

The V call is TRBV6-2 or TRBV6-3, the J call TRBJ1-5; D unclear. Per the germline V gene, CDR1 is MNHEY and CDR2 is SVGEGT. V lost 2 bases and J 5 bases, leaving 10 bases between the germline ends. CDR3 length equals 14 residues. In DNA form, the CDR3 reads TGTGCCAGCAGTTACGATTCGGGTCATCAGCCCCAGCATTTT. Residues: CASSYDSGHQPQHF.

This chain uses TRBV7-2 with TRBJ2-1, with D maybe TRBD2 (6 bases). The V and J ends lost 1 base and 9 bases respectively, with 25 bases between them. This CDR3 is built from 18 residues. The germline CDR1 and CDR2 sequences are SGHTA and FQGNSA. CDR3 protein: CASSLVSRVSGGEAEQFF. DNA for the CDR3: TGTGCCAGCAGCTTAGTATCCCGTGTGTCGGGTGGGGAGGCTGAGCAGTTCTTC. The entire variable domain, with the rest obtained from reference TRBV7-2 and TRBJ2-1, is as follows: GAGVSQSPSNKVTEKGKDVELRCDPISGHTALYWYRQSLGQGLEFLIYFQGNSAPDKSGLPSDRFSAERTGGSVSTLTIQRTQQEDSAVYLCASSLVSRVSGGEAEQFFGPGTRLTVL.

The rearrangement uses TRBV27 and TRBJ2-1; possible D gene TRBD2, 5 bases. V was clipped by 3 bases and J by 9 bases, with 27 bases between them. The CDR3 is made up of 18 amino acids. Per germline, CDR1 MNHEY and CDR2 SMNVEV (reference sequence). As DNA, the CDR3 is TGTGCCAGCAGTTTTAGAGTGTCCGCTAGCTGGGGATTAAGTGAGCAGTTCTTC. Protein sequence: CASSFRVSASWGLSEQFF.

The V and J genes are TRBV30 and TRBJ2-2, with 8 bases aligning to TRBD2. The CDR3 runs to 15 residues. Unmatched junction bases numbered 4, after V lost 1 base and J lost 3 bases. Germline assignment: CDR1 GTSNPN and CDR2 SVGIG (reference sequence). DNA of the CDR3: TGTGCCTGGAGTGCGGGAGGGCGTGACACCGGGGAGCTGTTTTTT. Translation: CAWSAGGRDTGELFF.

The chain recombines TRBV19 with TRBJ2-2; 16 bases are a match to TRBD2. Germline values: CDR1 LNHDA, CDR2 SQIVND (reference sequence). This CDR3 comprises 19 residues. The junction had 12 bases not matched to a gene; V was cut back by 5 bases and J by 6 bases. The CDR3 sequence: CASSGGTSGRARFPGELFF. The CDR3 DNA follows: TGTGCCAGTAGTGGCGGGACTAGCGGGAGGGCTAGATTTCCCGGGGAGCTGTTTTTT.

CDR3: CSVVLGGSGNTIYF. For the CDR3, the DNA is TGCAGCGTTGTTTTGGGGGGTAGTGGAAACACCATATATTTT. The chain recombines TRBV29-1 with TRBJ1-3, with D possibly matching TRBD1 (5 bases). Deletions cut 4 bases from V and 3 bases from J, with 13 bases between. Germline CDR1 is SQVTM and CDR2 is ANQGSEA. The CDR3 sequence is 14 residues long.

V is TRBV5-8 and J is TRBJ2-3; 7 bases match TRBD2. CDR1 is SGHTS and CDR2 is YDEGEE in the germline V gene. V lost 4 bases to trimming and J lost 0 bases; unmatched junction nucleotides: 2. This CDR3 contains 14 residues. CDR3 in DNA: TGTGCCAGCAGCCTAGCGGCTAGCACAGATACGCAGTATTTT. This translates into CASSLAASTDTQYF.

V and J are TRBV30 and TRBJ1-5, with unresolved D. The CDR3 is made up of 17 amino acids. Trimming took 0 bases from V and 0 from J, leaving 15 bases between them. The germline CDR1 and CDR2 sequences are GTSNPN and SVGIG (reference sequence). The CDR3: CAWSVRWADDSNQPQHF. CDR3 bases: TGTGCCTGGAGTGTACGGTGGGCAGATGATAGCAATCAGCCCCAGCATTTT.

The V gene is TRBV5-1, the J gene TRBJ1-3; the match to TRBD1 covers 9 bases. V shed 0 bases and J 0 bases; nucleotides not matched to a gene: 1. Germline CDR1 and CDR2: SGHRS and YFSETQ. This CDR3 comprises 16 residues. CDR3 in DNA: TGCGCCAGCAGCTTGGTGACAGGGGGCTCTGGAAACACCATATATTTT. Translated, it gives CASSLVTGGSGNTIYF. The full variable domain, rest sourced from reference TRBV5-1 and TRBJ1-3, is KAGVTQTPRYLIKTRGQQVTLSCSPISGHRSVSWYQQTPGQGLQFLFEYFSETQRNKGNFPGRFSGRQFSNSRSEMNVSTLELGDSALYLCASSLVTGGSGNTIYFGEGSWLTVV.

V and J are TRBV29-1 and TRBJ1-1, with a possible D match to TRBD1 (5 bases). V was pared by 0 bases and J by 3 bases, with 11 bases between. Germline-derived CDR1 and CDR2 are SQVTM and ANQGSEA. The CDR3 covers 14 residues. The CDR3, as DNA: TGCAGCGTTGAAGAACCTCAGGGTTACACTGAAGCTTTCTTT. Its translation is CSVEEPQGYTEAFF.

For this clone: The identical CDR3 is also encoded by other nucleotide sequences in the sample. The chain is built from TRBV9 and TRBJ2-1; 10 positions match TRBD2. CDR1 SGDLS and CDR2 YYNGEE come from the germline V gene. With V trimmed by 4 bases and J by 3 bases, 1 base remained unmatched. The CDR3 is 14 amino acids. This CDR3 is CASSPSGSYNEQFF. Here the CDR3 DNA reads TGTGCCAGCAGCCCTAGCGGGAGCTACAATGAGCAGTTCTTC.

This chain connects TRBV7-9 to TRBJ1-5, with TRBD1 identical over 8 bases. The CDR3 contains 17 residues. J gave up 7 bases and V 5 bases, and 16 bases lay outside the gene matches. CDR1 is SEHNR and CDR2 is FQNEAQ in the germline V gene (reference sequence). CDR3 nucleotides: TGTGCCAGCAGCCCTGGACAGGGTCCCGGTCTCAGACAGCCCCAGCATTTT. This gives the protein CASSPGQGPGLRQPQHF.

V gene TRBV2 combines with J gene TRBJ1-1, with D unresolved. Germline values: CDR1 SNHLY, CDR2 FYNNEI. The V end was cut by 0 bases, the J end by 1 base, with 9 bases between. This CDR3 spans 15 amino acids. CDR3 in DNA: TGTGCCAGCAGTGAAGCTCGGAGGTGGAACACTGAAGCTTTCTTT. As protein: CASSEARRWNTEAFF.

The chain employs TRBV5-4 and TRBJ2-3, with 8 nucleotides matching TRBD2. Germline values: CDR1 SGHNT, CDR2 YYREEE (reference sequence). The J segment lost 4 bases and the V segment lost 1 base, leaving 11 bases of the junction unmatched. This CDR3 is built from 17 residues. CDR3 amino acids: CASSLKREIAGSDTQYF. CDR3 nucleotide sequence: TGTGCCAGCAGCTTGAAGCGGGAGATTGCAGGATCAGATACGCAGTATTTT.

CDR3 DNA: TGTGCCAGCTCATCCACGCAGGGAATTGCTAATGAAAAACTGTTTTTT. Its translation: CASSSTQGIANEKLFF. The V gene is TRBV18, the J gene TRBJ1-4; D possibly corresponds to TRBD1 (5 bases). The V end lost 5 bases, the J end lost 3 bases, and 16 bases lay between the germline ends. Germline loops: CDR1 KGHSH, CDR2 LQKENI. The CDR3 consists of 16 residues.

V and J are TRBV6-5 and TRBJ1-6; D is undetermined. The CDR3 covers 14 residues. Germline V lookup: CDR1 MNHEY, CDR2 SVGAGI. V was trimmed by 5 bases and J by 3 bases, leaving 8 bases between them. The CDR3 sequence: CASSREFYNSPLHF. The CDR3 coding sequence is TGTGCCAGCAGTCGGGAGTTCTATAATTCACCCCTCCACTTT.

The rearrangement joins TRBV7-7 to TRBJ2-5, with 13 bases matching TRBD2. This CDR3 has 15 residues. The germline V gene encodes CDR1 SSHAT and CDR2 FNYEAQ (reference sequence). Trimming at V came to 5 bases and at J to 4 bases, leaving 4 bases not matched to a gene. CDR3 sequence: CASSPGLAGLETQYF. CDR3 nucleotides: TGTGCCAGCAGCCCGGGACTAGCGGGACTAGAGACCCAGTACTTC.

This sequence joins TRBV7-9 and TRBJ2-5; maybe TRBD1 (6 bases). The CDR3 is made up of 16 amino acids. CDR1 SEHNR and CDR2 FQNEAQ come from the germline V gene (reference sequence). V shed 5 bases and J shed 1 base, with 17 bases lying between them. The CDR3 region is CASSVGAGLVQETQYF. The CDR3 nucleotides read TGTGCCAGCAGCGTGGGGGCAGGGCTGGTCCAAGAGACCCAGTACTTC.